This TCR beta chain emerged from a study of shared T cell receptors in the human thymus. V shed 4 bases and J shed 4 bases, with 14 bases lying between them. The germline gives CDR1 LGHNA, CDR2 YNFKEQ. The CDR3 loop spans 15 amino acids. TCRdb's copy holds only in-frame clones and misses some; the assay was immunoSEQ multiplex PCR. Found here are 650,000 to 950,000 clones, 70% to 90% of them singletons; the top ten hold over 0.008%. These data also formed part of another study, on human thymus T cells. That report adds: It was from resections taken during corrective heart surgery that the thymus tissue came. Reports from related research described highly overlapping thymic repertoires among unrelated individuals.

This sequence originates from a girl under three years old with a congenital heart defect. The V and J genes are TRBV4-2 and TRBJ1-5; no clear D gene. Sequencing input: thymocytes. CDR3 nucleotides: TGTGCCAGCAGCCTCGGGAAACAGACAAATCAGCCCCAGCATTTT. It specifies CASSLGKQTNQPQHF.